Sequencing of this T cell receptor beta chain was carried out in a study of technical replicates of blood from a few donors. TCRdb's copy holds only in-frame clones and misses some; the assay was immunoSEQ multiplex PCR. The data contain roughly 80,000 clones, approximately 94% of them singletons. V lost 7 bases to trimming and J lost 0 bases; unmatched junction nucleotides: 7. The CDR3 totals 15 residues. Germline V gene lookup returns CDR1 MNHEY and CDR2 SVGAGI. The chain carries TRBV6-5 and TRBJ2-5, with 8 bases fitting TRBD2. Sequencing was carried out using T cells isolated from PBMCs. The TCR comes from a human donor in good health. DNA for the CDR3: TGTGCCAGCAACGGGGGCGGGAGGTACCAAGAGACCCAGTACTTC. It specifies CASNGGGRYQETQYF.